This record covers a single TCR beta chain. The antigen remains undetermined. This entry comes from a study of radiotherapy plus CTLA-4 blockade in lung cancer. About the study: Objective response rate was 15% to 20%; disease control rate, around 31%. The study's findings and limits: Response, reportedly, was best predicted by interferon-beta along with early blood T cell clone dynamics.

Those with chemo-refractory metastatic non-small-cell lung cancer were treated with focal radiation combined with CTLA-4 blockade using ipilimumab. Method: immunoSEQ multiplex PCR; TCRdb's copy keeps in-frame clones and lacks some. The sample lists about 73,000 clones, more than 75% occurring once. V dropped 4 bases and J dropped 1 base, with 20 bases sitting between them. This CDR3 contains 17 residues. Germline V gene data show CDR1 as SGDLS and CDR2 as YYNGEE. This chain joins TRBV9 and TRBJ1-1; D perhaps matches TRBD1 (5 bases). The source material was peripheral blood, sampled from a patient treated with radiotherapy plus ipilimumab. This sequence was found in a human donor with non-small cell lung cancer that progressed on radiotherapy plus ipilimumab. CDR3 DNA sequence: TGTGCCAGCAGCCCTCAACCTATCGTGGGGCAGAACACTGAAGCTTTCTTT. Translated, it gives CASSPQPIVGQNTEAFF.